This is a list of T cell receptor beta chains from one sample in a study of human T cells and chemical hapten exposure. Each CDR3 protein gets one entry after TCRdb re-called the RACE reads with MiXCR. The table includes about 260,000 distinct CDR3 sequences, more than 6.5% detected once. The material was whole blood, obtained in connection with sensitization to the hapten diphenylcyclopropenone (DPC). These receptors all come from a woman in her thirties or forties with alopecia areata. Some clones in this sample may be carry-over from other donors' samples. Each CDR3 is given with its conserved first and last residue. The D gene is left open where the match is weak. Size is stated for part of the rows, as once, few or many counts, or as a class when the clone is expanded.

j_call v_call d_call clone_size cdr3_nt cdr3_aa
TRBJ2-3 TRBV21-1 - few TGTGCCAGCATTGGCCTACCGACACTGACAGGGAAGGTCACAGATACGCAGTATTTT CASIGLPTLTGKVTDTQYF
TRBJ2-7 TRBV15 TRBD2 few TGTGCCACCAGCAGTCAGCGGGAGGGCCTCTACGAGCAGTACTTC CATSSQREGLYEQYF
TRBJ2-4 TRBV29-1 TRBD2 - TGCAGCGTCCGGGGACTAGCGGAAAAAAACATTCAGTACTTC CSVRGLAEKNIQYF
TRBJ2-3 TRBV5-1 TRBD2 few TGCGCCAGCACCAGCGGGACTAGCGGAGATACGCAGTATTTT CASTSGTSGDTQYF
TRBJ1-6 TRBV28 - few TGTGCCAGCAGTTTTAACAGACCTGATTCCCTCCACTTT CASSFNRPDSLHF
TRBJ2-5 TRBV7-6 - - TGTGCCAGCAGCTTTAGCGCTCAAGAGACCCAGTACTTC CASSFSAQETQYF
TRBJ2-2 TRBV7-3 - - TGTGCCAGCAGCTCCACCCTCAGGGATCTGAACACCGGGGAGCTGTTTTTT CASSSTLRDLNTGELFF
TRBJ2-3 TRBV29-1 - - TGCAGCGTTGCTTGGGATAGCACAGATACGCAGTATTTT CSVAWDSTDTQYF
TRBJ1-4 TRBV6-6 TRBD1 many TGTGCCAGCAGTTTTACAGGGGGCGATGAAAAACTGTTTTTT CASSFTGGDEKLFF
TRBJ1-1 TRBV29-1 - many TGCAGCGGGGCCCTCAACATGGACACTGAAGCTTTCTTT CSGALNMDTEAFF
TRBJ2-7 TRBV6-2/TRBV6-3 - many TGTGCCAGCAGTTACTCTTATGGAGCCTACGAGCAGTACTTC CASSYSYGAYEQYF
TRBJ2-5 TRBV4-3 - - TGCGCCAGCAGCCAAGATCTTCTGGGGACCCAGTACTTC CASSQDLLGTQYF
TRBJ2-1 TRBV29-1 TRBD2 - TGCAGCGTACCGGGACTAGCGGGAGCTGAGCAGTTCTTC CSVPGLAGAEQFF
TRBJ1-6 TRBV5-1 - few TGCGCCAGCCGCGACCCGGGAGATAATTCACCCCTCCACTTT CASRDPGDNSPLHF
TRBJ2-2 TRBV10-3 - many TGTGCCAACATAGGGAGGCGGACCGGGGAGCTGTTTTTT CANIGRRTGELFF
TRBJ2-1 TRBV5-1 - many TGCGCCAGCAAGGGTTCGAACTCCTACAATGAGCAGTTCTTC CASKGSNSYNEQFF
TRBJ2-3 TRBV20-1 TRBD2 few TGCAGTGCTAGAGATCACGGGACTAGCGGGAGGGCCTTGGCAGATACGCAGTATTTT CSARDHGTSGRALADTQYF
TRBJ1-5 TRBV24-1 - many TGTGCCACCAGTCCCGGGTATGCTCAGCCCCAGCATTTT CATSPGYAQPQHF
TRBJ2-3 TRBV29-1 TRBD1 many TGCAGCGTTGCCCGGGACAGGGGGCCAGATACGCAGTATTTT CSVARDRGPDTQYF
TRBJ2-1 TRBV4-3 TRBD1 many TGCGCCAGCAGCCAAGAACCCCGGGACAGCTCCTACAATGAGCAGTTCTTC CASSQEPRDSSYNEQFF
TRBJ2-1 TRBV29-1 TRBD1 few TGCAGCGCCCGGACAGGGGTGTTTGGGAATGAGCAGTTCTTC CSARTGVFGNEQFF
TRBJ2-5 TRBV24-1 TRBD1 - TGTGCCACCAGTGCCCCCGGACAGGCCGGACGGGAGACCCAGTACTTC CATSAPGQAGRETQYF
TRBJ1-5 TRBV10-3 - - TGTGCCATCAGTGAGTCAAGGCAGTCCAATCAGCCCCAGCATTTT CAISESRQSNQPQHF
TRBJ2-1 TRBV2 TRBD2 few TGTGCCAGCAGAAGGACTAGCGGAAACAATGAGCAGTTCTTC CASRRTSGNNEQFF
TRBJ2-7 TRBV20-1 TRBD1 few TGCAGTGCTACGGGACAGGGGCATTCCTACGAGCAGTACTTC CSATGQGHSYEQYF
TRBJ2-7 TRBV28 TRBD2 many TGTGCCAGCAGCTTTTGGTCGGCGGGAGGGCCCCCCGAGCAGTACTTC CASSFWSAGGPPEQYF
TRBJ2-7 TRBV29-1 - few TGCAGCGTTGAAGGGCTTCAAGGACGCTCCTACGAGCAGTACTTC CSVEGLQGRSYEQYF